A single sample gave rise to the 18 T cell receptor beta chains below, sequenced in a study of yellow fever vaccine responses in identical twins. Each CDR3 protein is one row after TCRdb ran MiXCR on the RT-PCR reads. The sample has about 4,700 distinct CDR3 sequences, about 90% seen once. The source material was T cells from blood (PBMCs), unsorted or a sorted subset (not recorded which), sampled before or after yellow fever vaccination (not recorded which). The receptors were sampled from a woman younger than 30 who received the yellow fever vaccine.

This chain links TRBV29-1 with TRBJ2-6, with D uncertain. The V gene lost 7 bases and the J gene lost 0 bases, with 4 bases spanning the gap. The germline V gene encodes CDR1 SQVTM and CDR2 ANQGSEA. The CDR3 is 12 amino acids. CDR3 DNA sequence: TGCAGCGGGGGCTCTGGGGCCAACGTCCTGACTTTC. This codes for CSGGSGANVLTF.

V usage is TRBV6-2 or TRBV6-3 and J usage is TRBJ2-1; no clear D. This CDR3 comprises 14 residues. Trimming stripped 2 bases from V and 7 bases from J, with 12 bases between. Germline V gene data show CDR1 as MNHEY and CDR2 as SVGEGT. The CDR3 here is CASSYLQERNEQFF. In nucleotides, the CDR3 is TGTGCCAGCAGTTACCTGCAGGAACGAAATGAGCAGTTCTTC.

This chain links TRBV4-3 with TRBJ2-7; a possible D gene is TRBD1 (5 bases). Trimming pared 4 bases from V and 3 bases from J, leaving 16 bases between. Per germline, CDR1 LGHNA and CDR2 YSLEER. The CDR3 length is 15 residues. The CDR3, as DNA: TGCGCCAGCAGCCCCAGTGGGGCTTTCGACTACGAGCAGTACTTC. Translated: CASSPSGAFDYEQYF.

The chain combines TRBV6-5 with TRBJ1-1; D perhaps matches TRBD1 (5 bases). The CDR3 consists of 14 residues. The ends were cut back, 4 bases at V and 5 bases at J, with 14 bases in the middle. Germline V gives CDR1 MNHEY, CDR2 SVGAGI. The CDR3 nucleotides read TGTGCCAGCAGTTTCGGGGGGGGACGGACTGAAGCTTTCTTT. Encoded protein: CASSFGGGRTEAFF.

In this sample, this clonotype turned up once. CDR3 residues: CSVLGQGYEQYF. In DNA form, the CDR3 reads TGCAGCGTACTTGGTCAGGGCTACGAGCAGTACTTC. The rearrangement links TRBV29-1 to TRBJ2-7; TRBD1 might be the D (5 bases). V was clipped by 6 bases and J by 3 bases, with 12 bases between them. In germline, CDR1 is SQVTM, CDR2 ANQGSEA. The CDR3 length is 12 residues.

The chain couples TRBV29-1 to TRBJ2-7, with 8 positions matching TRBD1. The CDR3 is made up of 13 amino acids. Germline V gene lookup returns CDR1 SQVTM and CDR2 ANQGSEA. Written as DNA, the CDR3 is TGCAGAGAGAGGACAGGGCTCTCCTACGAGCAGTACTTC. It specifies CRERTGLSYEQYF.

The chain carries TRBV7-9 and TRBJ2-1; D is ambiguous. CDR1 and CDR2 from the germline V gene are SEHNR and FQNEAQ (reference sequence). V was clipped by 8 bases and J by 7 bases, with 15 bases between them. The CDR3 is 13 amino acids. CDR3: CASGTTPGNEQFF. The CDR3 nucleotides are TGTGCCAGCGGTACAACCCCCGGAAATGAGCAGTTCTTC.

The V gene is TRBV6-2 or TRBV6-3, the J gene TRBJ2-3, with TRBD2 matching 9 bases. V shed 2 bases, J shed 0 bases, and the junction held 0 bases outside the gene matches. This CDR3 spans 15 amino acids. The germline V gene has CDR1 MNHEY and CDR2 SVGEGT. Here the CDR3 DNA reads TGTGCCAGCAGTTACACTAGCGGGAGCACAGATACGCAGTATTTT. Amino acid sequence: CASSYTSGSTDTQYF.

The genes are TRBV6-2 or TRBV6-3 and TRBJ2-7; TRBD1 matches 7 bases. CDR3 length: 14 residues. After removal of 6 bases from V and 0 bases from J, the junction contained 5 bases not matched to a gene. Per germline, CDR1 MNHEY and CDR2 SVGEGT. The CDR3 loop is CASRSRDSSYEQYF. The CDR3, as DNA: TGTGCCAGCAGAAGCCGGGACAGCTCCTACGAGCAGTACTTC.

The chain carries TRBV2 and TRBJ2-7; D is unclear. With 6 bases removed from V and 3 bases from J, the gap between germline ends came to 15 bases. CDR3 size: 14 residues. Germline values: CDR1 SNHLY, CDR2 FYNNEI. The CDR3 region is CASRVFGGDYEQYF. CDR3 nucleotides: TGTGCCAGCAGGGTATTTGGCGGAGACTACGAGCAGTACTTC.

The chain couples TRBV11-1 to TRBJ2-1, with D possibly TRBD2 on 5 matching bases. V lost 0 bases and J 9 bases, leaving 12 bases between the germline ends. The V gene's germline CDR1 is SGHAT and CDR2 FQDESV (reference sequence). The length of the CDR3 is 14 residues. The CDR3 loop reads CASSLAVAAGEQFF. CDR3 nucleotide sequence: TGTGCCAGCAGCTTAGCAGTGGCCGCGGGTGAGCAGTTCTTC.

This clonotype was recorded only once. The chain is built from TRBV29-1 and TRBJ2-3; D may be TRBD2 (5 bases). The CDR3 consists of 13 residues. Germline CDR1 is SQVTM and CDR2 is ANQGSEA. V dropped 3 bases and J dropped 5 bases, with 12 bases sitting between them. The CDR3 reads CSVDWGAKDTQYF. Here the CDR3 DNA reads TGCAGCGTTGATTGGGGAGCTAAAGATACGCAGTATTTT.

The chain recombines TRBV4-2 with TRBJ2-1; TRBD2 is a possible D gene (5 bases). Trimming took 4 bases from V and 1 from J, leaving 14 bases between them. Germline CDR1 and CDR2: LGHNA and YNFKEQ. The CDR3 totals 16 residues. The CDR3: CASSPQGLQSYNEQFF. The CDR3 region has the DNA TGTGCCAGCAGCCCCCAAGGACTCCAGTCCTACAATGAGCAGTTCTTC.

This chain uses TRBV5-1 with TRBJ1-6, with a tentative D call TRBD1 (5 bases). The CDR3 is made up of 14 amino acids. Germline CDR1 SGHRS, CDR2 YFSETQ. Trimming pared 6 bases from V and 3 bases from J, leaving 10 bases between. The DNA of the CDR3 is TGCGCCAGCACCGGGCAGGGCTATAATTCACCCCTCCACTTT. It translates to CASTGQGYNSPLHF.

The chain employs TRBV29-1 and TRBJ2-2, with D possibly being TRBD1 (6 bases). CDR1 is SQVTM, CDR2 ANQGSEA, per germline. V shed 5 bases and J shed 6 bases, with 13 bases lying between them. The CDR3 consists of 13 residues. The CDR3 nucleotides read TGCAGCGTTCGGCAGGGGAGTCCCGGGGAGCTGTTTTTT. It encodes CSVRQGSPGELFF.

V gene TRBV6-2 or TRBV6-3 combines with J gene TRBJ1-2; the match to TRBD1 covers 7 bases. The CDR3 covers 15 residues. V lost 2 bases and J lost 1; bases outside the gene matches: 4. Germline V gene data show CDR1 as MNHEY and CDR2 as SVGEGT. This CDR3 reads CASSYTGQLNYGYTF. The CDR3 DNA reads as TGTGCCAGCAGTTACACGGGACAGCTTAACTATGGCTACACCTTC.

The V and J genes are TRBV2 and TRBJ1-5, with 11 bases aligning to TRBD1. CDR3 length: 15 residues. The J segment lost 6 bases and the V segment lost 4 bases, leaving 5 bases of the junction unmatched. Germline values: CDR1 SNHLY, CDR2 FYNNEI. The CDR3 reads CASSGRTGGFQPQHF. The CDR3 DNA is TGTGCCAGCAGTGGGAGGACAGGGGGCTTTCAGCCCCAGCATTTT.

The rearrangement links TRBV28 to TRBJ2-5; 9 bases are a match to TRBD2. Germline loops: CDR1 MDHEN, CDR2 SYDVKM. This CDR3 region has 15 residues. V trimming: 3 bases; J trimming: 3 bases; junction bases outside the gene matches: 5. The CDR3 DNA follows: TGTGCCAGCAGTTTGCGGGGGGGCATTGAAGAGACCCAGTACTTC. This gives the protein CASSLRGGIEETQYF.